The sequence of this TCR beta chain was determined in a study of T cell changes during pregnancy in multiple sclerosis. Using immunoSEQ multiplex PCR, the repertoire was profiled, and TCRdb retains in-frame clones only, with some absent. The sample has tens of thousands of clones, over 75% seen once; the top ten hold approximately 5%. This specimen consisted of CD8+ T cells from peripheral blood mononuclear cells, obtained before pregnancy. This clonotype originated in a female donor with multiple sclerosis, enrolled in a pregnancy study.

In DNA, the CDR3 is TGTGCCAGCAGCCTAGAGGCGCGGTGGGAGACCCAGTACTTC. Amino acids: CASSLEARWETQYF. V gene TRBV7-9 combines with J gene TRBJ2-5, with D unclear. This CDR3 comprises 14 residues. Germline lookup yields CDR1 SEHNR and CDR2 FQNEAQ (reference sequence). V lost 5 bases, J lost 5 bases, and 15 bases lay in between. Based on the CDR3 plus reference TRBV7-9 and TRBJ2-5, the full variable domain is DTGVSQNPRHKITKRGQNVTFRCDPISEHNRLYWYRQTLGQGPEFLTYFQNEAQLEKSRLLSDRFSAERPKGSFSTLEIQRTEQGDSAMYLCASSLEARWETQYFGPGTRLLVL.